Sequencing of this T cell receptor beta chain was carried out in a study of identical twins. Study-level results: Part of the zero-insertion signal could reflect confounding by invariant MAIT and iNKT cells.

Via MiXCR, TCRdb re-called the 5' RACE reads, giving one row per CDR3 protein. In the table there are about 340,000 distinct CDR3 sequences, roughly an eighth of which are singletons. This clonotype was counted a few times. Its antigen remains unidentified. CDR1 is SGHRS, CDR2 YFSETQ, per germline. V was pared by 5 bases and J by 7 bases, with 8 bases of the junction left unmatched. This CDR3 has 13 amino acids. These data were also filed under a second study, of yellow fever vaccine responses in identical twins.

The sequenced sample consisted of CD8+ T cells sorted from blood. The sequence derives from a woman aged 18-29 years in good health. This rearrangement joins TRBV5-1 to TRBJ2-7, with TRBD1 matching 8 bases. CDR3 loop: CASRQGTGWEQYF. CDR3 nucleotides: TGCGCCAGCAGACAGGGGACAGGTTGGGAGCAGTACTTC.